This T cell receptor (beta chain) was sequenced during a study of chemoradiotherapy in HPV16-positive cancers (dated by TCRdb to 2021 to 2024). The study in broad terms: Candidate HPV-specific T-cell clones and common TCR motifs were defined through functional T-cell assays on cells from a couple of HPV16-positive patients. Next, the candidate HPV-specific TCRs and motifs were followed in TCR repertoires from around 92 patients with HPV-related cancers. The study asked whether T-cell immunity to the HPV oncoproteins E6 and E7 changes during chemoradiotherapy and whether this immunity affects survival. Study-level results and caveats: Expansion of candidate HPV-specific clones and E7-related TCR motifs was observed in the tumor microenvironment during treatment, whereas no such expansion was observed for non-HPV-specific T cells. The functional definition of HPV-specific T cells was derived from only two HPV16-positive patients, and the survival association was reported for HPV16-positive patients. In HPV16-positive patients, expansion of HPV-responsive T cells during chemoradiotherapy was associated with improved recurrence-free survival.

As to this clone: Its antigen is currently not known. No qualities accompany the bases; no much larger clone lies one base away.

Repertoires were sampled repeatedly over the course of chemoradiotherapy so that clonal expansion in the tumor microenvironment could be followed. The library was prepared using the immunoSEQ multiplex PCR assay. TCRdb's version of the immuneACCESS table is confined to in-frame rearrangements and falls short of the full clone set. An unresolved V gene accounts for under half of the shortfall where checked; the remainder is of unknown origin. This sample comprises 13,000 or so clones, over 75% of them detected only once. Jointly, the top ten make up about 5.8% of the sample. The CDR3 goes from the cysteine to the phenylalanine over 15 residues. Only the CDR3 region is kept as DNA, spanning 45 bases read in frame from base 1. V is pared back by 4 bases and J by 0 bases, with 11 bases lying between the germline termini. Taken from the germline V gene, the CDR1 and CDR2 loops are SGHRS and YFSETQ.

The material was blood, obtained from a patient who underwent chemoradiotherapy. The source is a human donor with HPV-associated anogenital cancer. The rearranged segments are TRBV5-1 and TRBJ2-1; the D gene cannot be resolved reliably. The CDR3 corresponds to CASSPLGNSYNEQFF. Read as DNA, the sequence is TGCGCCAGCAGCCCGTTGGGAAACTCCTACAATGAGCAGTTCTTC. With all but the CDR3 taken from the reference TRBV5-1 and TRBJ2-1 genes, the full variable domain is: KAGVTQTPRYLIKTRGQQVTLSCSPISGHRSVSWYQQTPGQGLQFLFEYFSETQRNKGNFPGRFSGRQFSNSRSEMNVSTLELGDSALYLCASSPLGNSYNEQFFGPGTRLTVL.